This entry lists 19 T cell receptor beta chains sequenced from one sample in a study of shared clonotypes between healthy human individuals. Repertoires were generated with immunoSEQ multiplex PCR, while TCRdb's copy carries only in-frame clones and drops some. The repertoire consists of some 1.4 million clones, with 95% to 97% occurring once and the leading ten covering approximately 1.1%. Material for sequencing was naive CD4+ T cells sorted from blood. Subset indicated: CD45RA+ positively selected. All receptors come from a young man in good health.

The chain has TRBV19 and TRBJ2-2; tentative D call: TRBD1 (6 bases). Trimming took off 4 bases at V and 5 bases at J, with 11 bases between the two ends. This CDR3 has 14 amino acids. The germline V gene encodes CDR1 LNHDA and CDR2 SQIVND (reference sequence). The CDR3 is CASSNTGSTGELFF. In DNA form, the CDR3 reads TGTGCCAGTAGTAACACAGGGAGTACCGGGGAGCTGTTTTTT.

This sequence joins TRBV4-1 and TRBJ2-7; 9 positions match TRBD2. V was pared by 4 bases and J by 0 bases, with 7 bases of the junction left unmatched. There are 16 residues in the CDR3. Per germline, CDR1 MGHRA and CDR2 YSYEKL. The CDR3 DNA sequence: TGCGCCAGCAGCCCAGTTGGGACTAGCAGCTCCTACGAGCAGTACTTC. As protein: CASSPVGTSSSYEQYF.

The rearrangement joins TRBV7-9 to TRBJ2-1; no definite D call. The germline V gene encodes CDR1 SEHNR and CDR2 FQNEAQ (reference sequence). The CDR3 consists of 12 residues. V lost 6 bases and J 5 bases, leaving 8 bases between the germline ends. CDR3 protein: CASSPRDNEQFF. CDR3 DNA: TGTGCCAGCAGTCCTAGGGACAATGAGCAGTTCTTC.

The chain is built from TRBV27 and TRBJ2-7; tentatively, D is TRBD2 (6 bases). V dropped 6 bases and J dropped 1 base, with 13 bases sitting between them. CDR3 length equals 14 residues. Germline CDR1 MNHEY, CDR2 SMNVEV (reference sequence). The CDR3 spells CASRSRLGSYEQYF. CDR3 bases: TGTGCCAGCAGATCCCGACTAGGGTCCTACGAGCAGTACTTC.

V is TRBV14 and J is TRBJ2-2; no clear D. V shed 4 bases and J shed 4 bases, with 10 bases lying between them. CDR3 length: 14 amino acids. Germline V gene data show CDR1 as SGHDN and CDR2 as FVKESK. The CDR3 loop reads CASSPRYSTGELFF. CDR3 sequence (DNA): TGTGCCAGCAGCCCCCGCTATAGCACCGGGGAGCTGTTTTTT.

This chain links TRBV2 with TRBJ1-5; D is possibly TRBD1 (6 bases). This CDR3 has 14 residues. The ends were cut back, 1 base at V and 11 bases at J, with 15 bases in the middle. CDR1 and CDR2 (germline): SNHLY, FYNNEI. CDR3 bases: TGTGCCAGCAGTGAAGTCAGGGGCCCGGGGGCCCAGCATTTT. Protein sequence: CASSEVRGPGAQHF.

The chain uses TRBV5-1 and TRBJ2-7, with 8 bases lining up with TRBD1. V dropped 4 bases and J dropped 5; count of bases not matched to a gene: 8. Germline V CDR1 and CDR2: SGHRS, YFSETQ. This CDR3 region has 14 residues. In DNA, the CDR3 is TGCGCCAGCAGCCCACCGGACAGGGACAACGAGCAGTACTTC. This codes for CASSPPDRDNEQYF.

The chain has TRBV19 and TRBJ1-5, with D perhaps matching TRBD1 (5 bases). Germline V gives CDR1 LNHDA, CDR2 SQIVND (reference sequence). V lost 1 base to trimming and J lost 3 bases, with 13 bases between them. The CDR3 length is 16 residues. This CDR3 is CASSIGTGTVNQPQHF. CDR3 coding DNA: TGTGCCAGTAGTATAGGCACCGGGACCGTCAATCAGCCCCAGCATTTT.

This chain connects TRBV11-2 to TRBJ2-1, with 9 bases identical to TRBD1. Trimming removed 4 bases from V and 0 bases from J; junction bases left unmatched: 1. The CDR3 spans 15 residues. Germline lookup yields CDR1 SGHAT and CDR2 FQNNGV. CDR3 bases: TGTGCCAGCAGCTGGGGACAGGGCTCCTACAATGAGCAGTTCTTC. Translation: CASSWGQGSYNEQFF.

The chain employs TRBV2 and TRBJ1-1, with D unclear. There are 13 residues in the CDR3. The germline gives CDR1 SNHLY, CDR2 FYNNEI. The ends were cut back, 9 bases at V and 2 bases at J, with 13 bases in the middle. The CDR3 DNA follows: TGTGCCAGGACTCTTCGAGCAAACACTGAAGCTTTCTTT. Its protein product is CARTLRANTEAFF.

The rearrangement uses TRBV7-2 and TRBJ2-1, with unresolved D. CDR1 SGHTA and CDR2 FQGNSA come from the germline V gene. The V gene lost 0 bases and the J gene lost 4 bases, with 7 bases spanning the gap. The CDR3 has 14 amino acids. The CDR3 DNA is TGTGCCAGCAGCTTAGCGCCAACATACAATGAGCAGTTCTTC. It yields the protein CASSLAPTYNEQFF.

The gene calls are TRBV5-4 and TRBJ2-5; D might be TRBD1 (6 bases). V lost 0 bases, J lost 7 bases, and 16 bases lay in between. The CDR3 length is 15 residues. The germline V gene has CDR1 SGHNT and CDR2 YYREEE (reference sequence). The CDR3 nucleotides are TGTGCCAGCAGCTTGGGAAGGGGGACCCCGGGGACCCAGTACTTC. Protein product: CASSLGRGTPGTQYF.

This CDR3 reads CASSSLKGATTDTQYF. The CDR3 DNA sequence: TGTGCCAGCAGCAGCCTTAAGGGGGCCACCACAGATACGCAGTATTTT. The V and J genes are TRBV5-4 and TRBJ2-3; the match to TRBD1 covers 7 bases. Trimming removed 4 bases from V and 2 bases from J; junction bases left unmatched: 10. The CDR3 is 16 residues long. CDR1 and CDR2 (germline): SGHNT, YYREEE (reference sequence).

The rearrangement joins TRBV30 to TRBJ2-2, with a possible D match to TRBD2 (5 bases). Germline loops: CDR1 GTSNPN, CDR2 SVGIG (reference sequence). This CDR3 is built from 14 residues. Trimming pared 7 bases from V and 4 bases from J, leaving 16 bases between. The CDR3 DNA sequence: TGTGCCTTTCTAGCCGGTTTGGGCACCGGGGAGCTGTTTTTT. Its translation: CAFLAGLGTGELFF.

This clone was seen just once. The rearrangement joins TRBV10-3 to TRBJ1-1, with D hard to call. Between the trimmed V and J ends, which lost 10 bases and 5 bases, there was a span of 11 bases. Germline V gene sequence: CDR1 ENHRY, CDR2 SYGVKD. The CDR3 spans 11 residues. The CDR3 bases are TGTGCCACCGGCAGAGCGACTGAAGCTTTCTTT. Translated: CATGRATEAFF.

V is TRBV6-6 and J is TRBJ2-2; D call uncertain. CDR3 length: 12 residues. V dropped 5 bases and J dropped 7 bases, with 8 bases sitting between them. Per the germline V gene, CDR1 is MNHNY and CDR2 is SVGAGI (reference sequence). The CDR3 DNA sequence: TGTGCCAGCAGTCGGTCCGACGGGGAGCTGTTTTTT. Its protein product is CASSRSDGELFF.

The sample holds a few counts of this clone. The chain joins TRBV25-1 to TRBJ1-5, with D perhaps TRBD1 (5 bases). V lost 1 base, J lost 6 bases, and 13 bases lay in between. The germline V gene has CDR1 MGHDK and CDR2 SYGVNS. The CDR3 sequence is 15 residues long. CDR3 sequence reads: CASSESGRGGQPQHF. CDR3 nucleotide sequence: TGTGCCAGCAGTGAATCGGGGAGGGGAGGTCAGCCCCAGCATTTT.

The chain recombines TRBV6-5 with TRBJ2-3, with D hard to call. The CDR3 is 13 residues long. Germline-derived CDR1 and CDR2 are MNHEY and SVGAGI. Deletions cut 2 bases from V and 1 base from J, with 4 bases between. The CDR3 nucleotides read TGTGCCAGCAGTTACGCGGGCACAGATACGCAGTATTTT. As protein: CASSYAGTDTQYF.

The chain joins TRBV5-1 to TRBJ2-5; 7 bases are a match to TRBD1. Germline values: CDR1 SGHRS, CDR2 YFSETQ. The V segment lost 4 bases and the J segment 5 bases; nucleotides outside the gene matches: 8. The CDR3 covers 14 residues. CDR3 coding DNA: TGCGCCAGCAGCCCCGCTAGGGGGCAGGAGACCCAGTACTTC. This translates into CASSPARGQETQYF.